A selection of T cell receptor beta chains follows, all from one sample in a study of Graves' ophthalmopathy and Graves' hyperthyroidism. TCRdb called the multiplex PCR reads again in MiXCR, with one record for every CDR3 protein. The profile shows about 620,000 distinct CDR3 sequences, approximately 21% of them singletons. The sample consisted of peripheral blood. The receptors come from a woman between 18 and 29 years old with stable Graves' hyperthyroidism. Some clones in this sample may be carry-over from other donors' samples. CDR3s include the opening cysteine and the closing phenylalanine or tryptophan. The order of the fields is clone size, J gene, V gene, CDR3 protein. A row's size may be missing; if present it is once, few, many or a size class.

>.|TRBJ1-2|TRBV28
CASRGGVALYGYTF
>.|TRBJ2-2|TRBV28
CASSLLGQWNTGELFF
>once|TRBJ2-5|TRBV28
CASSLTELQGTQYF
>.|TRBJ2-2|TRBV7-8
CASSLRSGRNTGELFF
>many|TRBJ1-5|TRBV6-1
CASSEAGVGNQPQHF
>.|TRBJ2-7|TRBV12-3/TRBV12-4
CASRKSTGLASYEQYF
>many|TRBJ2-2|TRBV12-3/TRBV12-4
CASSSSPRVLTGELFF
>.|TRBJ2-7|TRBV7-2
CSSSTGQGGEQYF
>.|TRBJ1-6|TRBV5-1
CASSFGVIGSPLHF
>many|TRBJ2-4|TRBV6-1
CASRVTWARENIQYF
>many|TRBJ2-5|TRBV20-1
CSASQTRGGGGETQYF
>.|TRBJ2-5|TRBV3-1
CASSGRWDQETQYF
>few|TRBJ2-2|TRBV19
CASSRVFGWRNTGELFF
>many|TRBJ1-5|TRBV9
CASSGGVGQPQHF
>.|TRBJ2-7|TRBV12-5
CASGLVLAGGIYEQYF
>many|TRBJ1-5|TRBV4-1
CASSQKPGGYDQPQHF
>many|TRBJ2-7|TRBV7-9
CASSPPSQNYEQYF
>many|TRBJ2-5|TRBV11-2
CASSTRGRETQYF
>few|TRBJ2-7|TRBV4-2
CASSQEVGGPYEQYF
>.|TRBJ2-5|TRBV19
CASSGRGGAETQYF
>few|TRBJ1-1|TRBV11-2
CASSLGVSEAFF
>.|TRBJ1-1|TRBV6-1
CASSPWAGGTEAFF
>many|TRBJ1-1|TRBV12-3/TRBV12-4
CASSHREGGTEAFF
>many|TRBJ1-2|TRBV5-4
CASSFTGAYGYTF
>.|TRBJ2-7|TRBV3-1
CASHFTDRYEQYF